This TCR beta chain was recorded in a study of T cells expressing NK-cell markers. Study context: Researchers got TCR beta repertoires out of sorted CD3+CD56+NKG2C+, CD3+CD56+NKG2C- and CD3+CD56-NKG2C+ T cells. Regarding the study as a whole: The same clonotypes also predominated in the CD3+CD56-NKG2C+ fraction of a few donors. 1.0-7.0% of CD8+ T cells in a handful of donors belonged to dominant NKG2C+ clonotypes.

About this clonotype: The antigen remains undetermined.

UMIs accompanied the 5'RACE template switching by which TCR beta cDNA was made. TCRdb re-analyzed the 5' RACE reads; it lists each CDR3 protein once, without DNA. Recorded for this sample: about 160,000 distinct CDR3 sequences. CDR3 length equals 13 residues. CDR1 and CDR2 from the germline V gene are LNHNV and YYDKDF (reference sequence). This chain connects TRBV15 to TRBJ1-2. Sequencing used blood T cells: a sorted CD56 or NKG2C T cell subset, CD4+ or CD8+ T cells, or bulk PBMC T cells (not recorded which). This clonotype was sampled from a man between 18 and 69 years old in good health. The CDR3 reads CATSEGMNYGYTF.